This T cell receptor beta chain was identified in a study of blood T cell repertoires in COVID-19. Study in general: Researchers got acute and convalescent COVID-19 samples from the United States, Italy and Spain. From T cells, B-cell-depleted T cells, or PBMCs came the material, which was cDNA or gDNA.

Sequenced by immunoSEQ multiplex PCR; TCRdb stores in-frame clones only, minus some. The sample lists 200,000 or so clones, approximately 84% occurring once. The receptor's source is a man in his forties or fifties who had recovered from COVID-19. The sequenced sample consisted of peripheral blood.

The CDR3 DNA is TGTGCCAGCAGCTACGACGGGGTCGACTATGGCTACACCTTC. This translates into CASSYDGVDYGYTF. The chain links TRBV7-8 to TRBJ1-2; the D is unclear. Trimming pared 4 bases from V and 3 bases from J, leaving 12 bases between. Per the germline V gene, CDR1 is SGHVS and CDR2 is FQNEAQ. This CDR3 contains 14 residues.